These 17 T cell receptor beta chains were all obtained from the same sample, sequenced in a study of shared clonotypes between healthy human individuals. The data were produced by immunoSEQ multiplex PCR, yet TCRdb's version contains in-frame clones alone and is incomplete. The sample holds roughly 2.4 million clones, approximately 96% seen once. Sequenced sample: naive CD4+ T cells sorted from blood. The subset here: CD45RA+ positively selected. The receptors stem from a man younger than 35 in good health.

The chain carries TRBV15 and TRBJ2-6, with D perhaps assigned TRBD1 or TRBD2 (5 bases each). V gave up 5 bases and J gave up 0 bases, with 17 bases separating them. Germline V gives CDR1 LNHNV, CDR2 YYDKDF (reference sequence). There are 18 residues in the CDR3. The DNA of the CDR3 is TGTGCCACCAGCGGATCCACGGGACGGAACTCTGGGGCCAACGTCCTGACTTTC. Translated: CATSGSTGRNSGANVLTF.

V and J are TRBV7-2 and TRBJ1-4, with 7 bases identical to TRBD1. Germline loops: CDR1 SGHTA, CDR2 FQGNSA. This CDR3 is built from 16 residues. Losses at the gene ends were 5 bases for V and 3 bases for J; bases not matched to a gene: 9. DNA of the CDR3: TGTGCCAGCAGCGTCGGAGGGGGCACGGCTAATGAAAAACTGTTTTTT. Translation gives CASSVGGGTANEKLFF.

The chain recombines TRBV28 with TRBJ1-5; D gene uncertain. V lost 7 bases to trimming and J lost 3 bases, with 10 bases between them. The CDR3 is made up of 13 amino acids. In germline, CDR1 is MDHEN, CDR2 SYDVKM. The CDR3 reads CASTAGYNQPQHF. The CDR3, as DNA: TGTGCCAGCACCGCGGGGTACAATCAGCCCCAGCATTTT.

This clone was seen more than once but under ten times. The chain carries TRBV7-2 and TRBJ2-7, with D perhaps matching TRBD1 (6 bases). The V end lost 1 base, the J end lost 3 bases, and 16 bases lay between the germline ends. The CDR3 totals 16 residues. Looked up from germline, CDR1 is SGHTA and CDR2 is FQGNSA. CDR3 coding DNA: TGTGCCAGCAGCTTAGGATCAGGGGCTAGTGTCTACGAGCAGTACTTC. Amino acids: CASSLGSGASVYEQYF.

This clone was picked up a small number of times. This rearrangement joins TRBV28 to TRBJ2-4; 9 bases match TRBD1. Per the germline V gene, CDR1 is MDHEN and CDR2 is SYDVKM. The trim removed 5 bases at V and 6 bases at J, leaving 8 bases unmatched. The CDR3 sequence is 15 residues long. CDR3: CASSLPGTGSNIQYF. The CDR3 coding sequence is TGTGCCAGCAGTCTCCCAGGGACAGGGTCAAACATTCAGTACTTC. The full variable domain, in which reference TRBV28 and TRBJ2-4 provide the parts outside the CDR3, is DVKVTQSSRYLVKRTGEKVFLECVQDMDHENMFWYRQDPGLGLRLIYFSYDVKMKEKGDIPEGYSVSREKKERFSLILESASTNQTSMYLCASSLPGTGSNIQYFGAGTRLSVL.

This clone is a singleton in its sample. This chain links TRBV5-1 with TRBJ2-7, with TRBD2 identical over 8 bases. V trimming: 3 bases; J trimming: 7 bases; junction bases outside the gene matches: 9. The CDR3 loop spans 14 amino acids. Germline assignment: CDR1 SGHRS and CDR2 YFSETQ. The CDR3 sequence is CASSSGLVDLEQYF. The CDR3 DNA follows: TGCGCCAGCAGCTCGGGACTAGTAGATTTGGAGCAGTACTTC.

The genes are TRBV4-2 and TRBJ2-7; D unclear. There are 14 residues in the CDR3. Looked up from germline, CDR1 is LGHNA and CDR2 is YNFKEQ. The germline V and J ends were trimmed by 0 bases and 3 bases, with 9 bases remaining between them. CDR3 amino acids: CASSQDIVGYEQYF. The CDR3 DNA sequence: TGTGCCAGCAGCCAAGATATAGTCGGCTACGAGCAGTACTTC.

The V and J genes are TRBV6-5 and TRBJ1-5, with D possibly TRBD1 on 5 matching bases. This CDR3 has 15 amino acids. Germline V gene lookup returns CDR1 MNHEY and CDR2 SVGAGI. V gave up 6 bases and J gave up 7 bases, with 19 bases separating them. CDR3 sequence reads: CASRSMGGGVQPQHF. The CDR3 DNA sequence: TGTGCCAGCAGATCCATGGGGGGAGGAGTCCAGCCCCAGCATTTT.

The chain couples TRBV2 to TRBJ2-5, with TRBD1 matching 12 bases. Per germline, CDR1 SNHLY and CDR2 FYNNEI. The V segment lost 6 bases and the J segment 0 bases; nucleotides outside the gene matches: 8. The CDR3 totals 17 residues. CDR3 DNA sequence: TGTGCCAGCAGAATCGGGACAGGGGGCTGGTACCAAGAGACCCAGTACTTC. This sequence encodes CASRIGTGGWYQETQYF. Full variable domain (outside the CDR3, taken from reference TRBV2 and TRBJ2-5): EPEVTQTPSHQVTQMGQEVILRCVPISNHLYFYWYRQILGQKVEFLVSFYNNEISEKSEIFDDQFSVERPDGSNFTLKIRSTKLEDSAMYFCASRIGTGGWYQETQYFGPGTRLLVL.

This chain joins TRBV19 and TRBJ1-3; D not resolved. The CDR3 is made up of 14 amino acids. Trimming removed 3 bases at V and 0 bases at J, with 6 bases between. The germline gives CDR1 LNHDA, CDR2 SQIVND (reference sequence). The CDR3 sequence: CASSISFSGNTIYF. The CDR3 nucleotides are TGTGCCAGTAGTATCTCTTTCTCTGGAAACACCATATATTTT.

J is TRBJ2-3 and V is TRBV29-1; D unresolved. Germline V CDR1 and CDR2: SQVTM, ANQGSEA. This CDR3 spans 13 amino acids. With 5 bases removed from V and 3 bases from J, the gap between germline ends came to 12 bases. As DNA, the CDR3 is TGCAGCGTTTCTCCCCGCCTAACAGATACGCAGTATTTT. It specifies CSVSPRLTDTQYF.

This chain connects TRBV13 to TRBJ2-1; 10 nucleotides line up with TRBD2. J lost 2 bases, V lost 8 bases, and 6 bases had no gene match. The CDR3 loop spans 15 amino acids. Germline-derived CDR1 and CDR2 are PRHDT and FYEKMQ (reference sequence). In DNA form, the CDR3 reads TGTGCCAGCGCGCCTAGCGGGGGTACCTACAATGAGCAGTTCTTC. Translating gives CASAPSGGTYNEQFF.

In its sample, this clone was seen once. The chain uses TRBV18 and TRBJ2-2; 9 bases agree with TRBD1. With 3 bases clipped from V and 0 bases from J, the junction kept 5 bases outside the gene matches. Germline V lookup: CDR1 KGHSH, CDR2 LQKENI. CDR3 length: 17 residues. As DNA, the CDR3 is TGTGCCAGCTCACCTACCCGGGACAGGGCGAACACCGGGGAGCTGTTTTTT. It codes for CASSPTRDRANTGELFF.

The CDR3 spells CASTLGTGVNSPLHF. CDR3 DNA: TGTGCCAGCACCCTCGGGACAGGGGTCAATTCACCCCTCCACTTT. This sequence joins TRBV27 and TRBJ1-6; 10 positions agree with TRBD1. CDR3 length: 15 amino acids. CDR1 is MNHEY, CDR2 SMNVEV, per germline (reference sequence). After removal of 7 bases from V and 7 bases from J, the junction contained 7 bases not matched to a gene.

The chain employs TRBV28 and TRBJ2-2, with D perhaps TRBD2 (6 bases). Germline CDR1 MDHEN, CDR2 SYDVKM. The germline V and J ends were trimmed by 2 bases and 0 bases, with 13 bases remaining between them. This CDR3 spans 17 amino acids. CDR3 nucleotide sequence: TGTGCCAGCAGTTTAAAACCGGGACTGGCGAACACCGGGGAGCTGTTTTTT. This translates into CASSLKPGLANTGELFF.

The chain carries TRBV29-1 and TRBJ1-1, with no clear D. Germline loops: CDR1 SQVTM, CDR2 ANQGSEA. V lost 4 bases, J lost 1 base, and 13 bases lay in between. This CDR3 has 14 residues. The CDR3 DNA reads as TGCAGCGTTGTGCCGACACTGAAGAACACTGAAGCTTTCTTT. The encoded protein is CSVVPTLKNTEAFF.

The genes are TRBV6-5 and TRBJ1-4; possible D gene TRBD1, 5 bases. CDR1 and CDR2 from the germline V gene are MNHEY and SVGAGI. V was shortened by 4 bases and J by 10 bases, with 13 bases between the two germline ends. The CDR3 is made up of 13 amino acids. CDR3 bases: TGTGCCAGCAGTTCCCTTGCGGGGGGAAAACTGTTTTTT. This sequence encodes CASSSLAGGKLFF.